This T cell receptor (beta chain) emerged from a study of blood T cell repertoires in COVID-19. Looking at the study overall: The samples span acute and convalescent COVID-19 from the United States, Italy and Spain. Sample material is recorded as cDNA or gDNA derived from T cells, B-cell-depleted T cells, or PBMCs.

The sample holds one count of this clone. Profiled with immunoSEQ multiplex PCR; TCRdb holds only in-frame clones, not every one. The repertoire holds a few hundred thousand clones, with approximately 88% as singletons. With 3 bases clipped from V and 2 bases from J, the junction kept 7 bases outside the gene matches. The germline CDR1 and CDR2 sequences are SGHDN and FVKESK. The CDR3 covers 16 residues. The chain carries TRBV14 and TRBJ2-3; TRBD2 matches at 8 bases. The sequence was obtained from a woman younger than 45 with COVID-19, enrolled during active disease. The sample taken for sequencing was peripheral blood. The CDR3 region is CASSQGMRGDTDTQYF. In DNA, the CDR3 is TGTGCCAGCAGCCAGGGGATGCGGGGGGACACAGATACGCAGTATTTT.